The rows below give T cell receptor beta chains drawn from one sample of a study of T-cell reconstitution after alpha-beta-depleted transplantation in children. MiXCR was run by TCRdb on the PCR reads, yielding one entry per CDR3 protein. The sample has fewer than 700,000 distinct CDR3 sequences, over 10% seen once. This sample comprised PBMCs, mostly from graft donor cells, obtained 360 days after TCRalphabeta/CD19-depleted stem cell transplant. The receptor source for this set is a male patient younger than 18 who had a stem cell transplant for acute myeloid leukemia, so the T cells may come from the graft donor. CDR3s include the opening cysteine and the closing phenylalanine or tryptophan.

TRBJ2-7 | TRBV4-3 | CASSPGTATSGSREQYF
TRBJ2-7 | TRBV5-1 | CASRRTSGVSYEQYF
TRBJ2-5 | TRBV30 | CAWSVRRGGQIQETQYF
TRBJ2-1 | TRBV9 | CASSPNLSAGGSYNEQFF
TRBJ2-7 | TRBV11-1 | CASSSGRGDEQYF
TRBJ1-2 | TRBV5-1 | CASSLVPGYTF
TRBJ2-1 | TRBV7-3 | CASSFSGWNEQFF
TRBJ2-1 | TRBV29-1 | CSVEIGQRYNEQFF
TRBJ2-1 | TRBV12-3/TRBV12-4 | CASSEDGKGNEQFF
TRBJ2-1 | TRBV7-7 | CASSLAEGSYNEQFF
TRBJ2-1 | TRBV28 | CASSFNMAYNEQFF
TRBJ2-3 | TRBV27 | CASWLAGGPLSASTDTQYF
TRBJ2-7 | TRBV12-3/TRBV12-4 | CASSFRRGSYEQYF
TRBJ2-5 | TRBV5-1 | CASSSDYHPFRETQYF
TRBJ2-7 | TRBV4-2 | CASSQDSAERETYEQYF
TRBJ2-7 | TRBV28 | CASTAVRPGKGYEQYF
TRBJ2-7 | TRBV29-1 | CSVYKGAGITYEQYF
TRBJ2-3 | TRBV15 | CATRERPGLAGRDTQYF
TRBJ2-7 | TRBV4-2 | CASSQEEASGSTYEQYF
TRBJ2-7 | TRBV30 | CAWNLRGGSYEQYF
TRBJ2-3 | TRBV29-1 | CSVENGLAGSPTYRTDTQYF
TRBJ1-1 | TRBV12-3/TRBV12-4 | CASSPRGDSMNTEAFF
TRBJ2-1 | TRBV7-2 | CASSLGQIFGGEQFF
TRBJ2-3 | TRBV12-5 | CASGPGTSGNPSTDTQYF
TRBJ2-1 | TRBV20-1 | CGTSGEYNEQFF
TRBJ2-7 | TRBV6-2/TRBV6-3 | CASSVSYEQYF
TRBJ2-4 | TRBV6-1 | CARLQGAPAKNIQYF
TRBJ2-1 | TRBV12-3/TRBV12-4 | CASRVTGGRYNEQFF
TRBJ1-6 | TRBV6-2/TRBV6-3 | CASRSPGQSSYNSPLHF
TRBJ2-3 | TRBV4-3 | CASSQYLGLAGGDTQYF
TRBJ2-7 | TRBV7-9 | CASSLGTGTEYF
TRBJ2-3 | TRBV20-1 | CSAYRDRVFRTDTQYF
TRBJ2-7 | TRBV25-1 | CASSPYPPGQGADEQYF
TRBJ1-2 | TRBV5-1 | CASSLPYYGYTF
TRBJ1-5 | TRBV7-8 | CASSLGEVYQPQHF
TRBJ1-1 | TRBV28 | CASSLSLKGTEAFF
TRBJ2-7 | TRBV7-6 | CASSPNPYEQYF
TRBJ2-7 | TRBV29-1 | CSVGRGEAYEQYF
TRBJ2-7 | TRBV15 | CATSRDLASSAYEQYF
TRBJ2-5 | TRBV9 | CASSPRGSGETQYF
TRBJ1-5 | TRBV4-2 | CASSQDMGQKIQPQHF
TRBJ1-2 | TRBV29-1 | CSVEKGTVSYGYTF
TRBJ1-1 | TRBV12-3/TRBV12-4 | CASSFPQGSWNTEAFF
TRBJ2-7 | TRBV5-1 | CASTPAGSLAGNEQYF
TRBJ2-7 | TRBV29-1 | CSVEEALAYEQYF
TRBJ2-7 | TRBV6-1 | CASSDDSGQAHPYEQYF
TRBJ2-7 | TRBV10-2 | CASSVSGLGEQYF